This T cell receptor beta chain stems from a study of technical replicates of blood from a few donors. CDR1 and CDR2 (germline): DFQATT, SNEGSKA (reference sequence). The length of the CDR3 is 11 residues. With 2 bases removed from V and 6 bases from J, the gap between germline ends came to 5 bases. Sequencing was performed with immunoSEQ multiplex PCR; in TCRdb, only in-frame clones are kept and a portion is missing. The table includes approximately 75,000 clones, approximately 96% detected once. The sequence derives from a human donor in good health. The sample consisted of T cells isolated from PBMCs. The J gene is TRBJ2-1, the V gene TRBV20-1, with D unclear. This CDR3 reads CSARFVNEQFF. The CDR3, as DNA: TGCAGTGCTAGATTCGTCAATGAGCAGTTCTTC.